This record looks at one T cell receptor beta chain sequence and its context. The antigen remains unidentified. Following autologous stem cell transplantation, relapse occurred in every patient, and exposure to brentuximab vedotin varied. Classifying best responses yielded complete response, partial response or progressive disease. This sample was included in a study of PD-1 blockade in classical Hodgkin lymphoma. Generated by immunoSEQ multiplex PCR, the TCRdb table keeps only in-frame clones and is missing some. The sample carries approximately 59,000 clones, less than 95% recorded once. General observations from the study: Unlike CD8+ TCR diversity, which did not rise significantly by C4D1, CD4+ TCR diversity did.

The sequence was collected from a human donor with classical Hodgkin lymphoma. The specimen was peripheral blood mononuclear cells (PBMCs), collected before the second cycle of nivolumab.

In DNA form, the CDR3 reads TGTGCCAGCAGCCCCAGCGGGGAAGAGACCCAGTACTTC. It encodes CASSPSGEETQYF. The rearrangement links TRBV7-7 to TRBJ2-5, with 7 positions matching TRBD2. Germline V gene lookup returns CDR1 SSHAT and CDR2 FNYEAQ (reference sequence). The CDR3 sequence is 13 residues long. The trim removed 5 bases at V and 3 bases at J, leaving 3 bases unmatched. The full variable domain, in which reference TRBV7-7 and TRBJ2-5 provide the parts outside the CDR3, is GAGVSQSPRYKVTKRGQDVTLRCDPISSHATLYWYQQALGQGPEFLTYFNYEAQPDKSGLPSDRFSAERPEGSISTLTIQRTEQRDSAMYRCASSPSGEETQYFGPGTRLLVL.